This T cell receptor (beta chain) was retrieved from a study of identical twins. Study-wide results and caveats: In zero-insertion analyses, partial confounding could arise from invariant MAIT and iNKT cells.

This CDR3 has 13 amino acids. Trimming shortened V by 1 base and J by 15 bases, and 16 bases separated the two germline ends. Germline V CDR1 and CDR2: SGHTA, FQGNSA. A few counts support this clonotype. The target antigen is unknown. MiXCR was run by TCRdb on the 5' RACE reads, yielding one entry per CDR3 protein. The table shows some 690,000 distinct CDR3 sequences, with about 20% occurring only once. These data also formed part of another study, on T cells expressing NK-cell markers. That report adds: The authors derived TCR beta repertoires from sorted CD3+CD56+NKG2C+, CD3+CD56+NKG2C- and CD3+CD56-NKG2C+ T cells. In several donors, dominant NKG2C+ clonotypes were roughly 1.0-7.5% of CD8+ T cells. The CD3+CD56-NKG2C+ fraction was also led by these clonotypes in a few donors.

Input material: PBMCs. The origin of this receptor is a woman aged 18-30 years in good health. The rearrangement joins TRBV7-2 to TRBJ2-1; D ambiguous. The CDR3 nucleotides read TGTGCCAGCAGCTTAGGACCCCCGAAAGTCCGGTTCTTC. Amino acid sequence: CASSLGPPKVRFF. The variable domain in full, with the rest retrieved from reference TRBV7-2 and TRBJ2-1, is GAGVSQSPSNKVTEKGKDVELRCDPISGHTALYWYRQSLGQGLEFLIYFQGNSAPDKSGLPSDRFSAERTGGSVSTLTIQRTQQEDSAVYLCASSLGPPKVRFFGPGTRLTVL.